Sequencing of this T cell receptor (beta chain) was carried out in a study of control samples from healthy donors and cancer patients. V shed 1 base, J shed 3 bases, and the junction held 6 bases outside the gene matches. The CDR3 contains 15 residues. The germline V gene encodes CDR1 GTSNPN and CDR2 SVGIG (reference sequence). Produced via immunoSEQ multiplex PCR; TCRdb's table is partial and in-frame only. This table holds some 100,000 clones, roughly 90% found once. The sample consisted of blood. This TCR derives from a woman aged 45-65 years in good health. The rearrangement links TRBV30 to TRBJ2-3; 8 nucleotides match TRBD2. The CDR3 DNA follows: TGTGCCTGGAGTGGGGGCGGGAGGACTACAGATACGCAGTATTTT. Its protein product is CAWSGGGRTTDTQYF.